Below, 7 T cell receptor beta chains from the same sample are listed, as sequenced in a study of blood T cell repertoires in COVID-19. Assay: immunoSEQ multiplex PCR; the TCRdb copy retains only in-frame clones and omits some. The sample includes a few hundred thousand clones, approximately 84% of them seen just once. What was sequenced was PBMCs or T cells enriched from blood (not recorded which). Every receptor here comes from a man aged 40-49 years who had recovered from COVID-19.

This clone was detected once. CDR3 bases: TGTGCCAGCAGTGAGGGGGGAATGAAGAGGAGCTACACCTTC. Translation: CASSEGGMKRSYTF. This chain links TRBV6-1 with TRBJ1-2, with TRBD1 as a possible D gene (5 bases). This CDR3 is built from 14 residues. Trimming took off 3 bases at V and 9 bases at J, with 17 bases between the two ends. The germline CDR1 and CDR2 sequences are MNHNS and SASEGT.

This chain connects TRBV7-9 to TRBJ2-1, with 10 bases aligning to TRBD2. This CDR3 is 15 amino acids long. The J segment lost 9 bases and the V segment lost 1 base, leaving 6 bases of the junction unmatched. Germline-derived CDR1 and CDR2 are SEHNR and FQNEAQ (reference sequence). CDR3 region: CASSLVVSGRFEQFF. The CDR3 region has the DNA TGTGCCAGCAGCTTAGTGGTTAGCGGGAGGTTTGAGCAGTTCTTC.

This CDR3 is CASSASSRGAGYTF. In nucleotides, the CDR3 is TGTGCCAGCAGTGCCTCTTCCAGGGGTGCTGGCTACACCTTC. This chain joins TRBV27 and TRBJ1-2, with D maybe TRBD1 (6 bases). With 5 bases removed from V and 7 bases from J, the gap between germline ends came to 17 bases. CDR3 size: 14 residues. Looked up from germline, CDR1 is MNHEY and CDR2 is SMNVEV (reference sequence).

The chain combines TRBV7-9 with TRBJ1-2; TRBD1 aligns across 9 bases. Germline V gene data show CDR1 as SEHNR and CDR2 as FQNEAQ (reference sequence). The ends lost 3 bases at V and 3 bases at J; junction bases unmatched: 5. The CDR3 is made up of 15 amino acids. CDR3 in amino acids: CASSFWDREDYGYTF. In nucleotides, the CDR3 is TGTGCCAGCAGCTTTTGGGACAGGGAGGACTATGGCTACACCTTC. Full variable domain (outside the CDR3, taken from reference TRBV7-9 and TRBJ1-2): DTGVSQNPRHKITKRGQNVTFRCDPISEHNRLYWYRQTLGQGPEFLTYFQNEAQLEKSRLLSDRFSAERPKGSFSTLEIQRTEQGDSAMYLCASSFWDREDYGYTFGSGTRLTVV.

The V gene is TRBV27, the J gene TRBJ2-3; weak D call: TRBD2 (6 bases). Per the germline V gene, CDR1 is MNHEY and CDR2 is SMNVEV (reference sequence). Trimming pared 3 bases from V and 2 bases from J, leaving 15 bases between. This CDR3 has 16 amino acids. In DNA form, the CDR3 reads TGTGCCAGCAGTTTTTCTTGGGGGGTTGTCACAGATACGCAGTATTTT. Its protein product is CASSFSWGVVTDTQYF.

In its sample, this clone was seen once. This sequence joins TRBV7-2 and TRBJ2-1; TRBD2 agrees at 16 bases. The length of the CDR3 is 16 residues. Germline V CDR1 and CDR2: SGHTA, FQGNSA. Losses at the gene ends were 5 bases for V and 7 bases for J; bases not matched to a gene: 5. In DNA form, the CDR3 reads TGTGCCAGCAGCACCGGGACTAGCGGGGGGGGGAATGAGCAGTTCTTC. Protein product: CASSTGTSGGGNEQFF.

The chain uses TRBV11-2 and TRBJ2-1; D may be TRBD2 (6 bases). Trimming took 5 bases from V and 10 from J, leaving 12 bases between them. CDR1 and CDR2 (germline): SGHAT, FQNNGV. The CDR3 covers 12 residues. The CDR3 sequence is CASSVRDLEQFF. The CDR3 bases are TGTGCCAGCAGCGTCCGGGACTTGGAGCAGTTCTTC.